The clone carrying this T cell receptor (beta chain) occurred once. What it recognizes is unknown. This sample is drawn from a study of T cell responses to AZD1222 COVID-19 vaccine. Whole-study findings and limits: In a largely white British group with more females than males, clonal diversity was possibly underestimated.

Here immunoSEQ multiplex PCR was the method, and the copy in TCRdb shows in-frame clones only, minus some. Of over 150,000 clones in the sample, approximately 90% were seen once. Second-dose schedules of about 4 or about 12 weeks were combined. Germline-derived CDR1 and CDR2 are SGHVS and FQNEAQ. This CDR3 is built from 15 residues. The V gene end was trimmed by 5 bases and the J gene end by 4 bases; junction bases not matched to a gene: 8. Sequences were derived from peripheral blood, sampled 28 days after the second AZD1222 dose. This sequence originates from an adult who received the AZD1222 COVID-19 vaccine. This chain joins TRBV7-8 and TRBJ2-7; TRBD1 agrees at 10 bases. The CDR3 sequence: CASSLMGQGSYEQYF. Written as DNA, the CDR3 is TGTGCCAGCAGCCTTATGGGACAGGGGTCTTACGAGCAGTACTTC.